The 20 T cell receptor beta chains below come from one sample, sequenced in a study of radiation and T cells in renal cell carcinoma. The repertoire was sequenced with immunoSEQ multiplex PCR; TCRdb's copy has only in-frame clones and lacks some. The data contain roughly 150,000 clones, roughly 86% of them singletons. Regarding time point: blood 2 weeks post-SBRT. Indicated treatment: 15 Gy SBRT to primary tumor, nephrectomy 4 weeks later. The sequencing here drew on blood, taken from a patient whose treatment included radiotherapy and nephrectomy. These receptors came from a woman aged 50 to 60 with renal cell carcinoma.

The chain links TRBV11-2 to TRBJ1-5, with no clear D. CDR1 is SGHAT, CDR2 FQNNGV, per germline. The CDR3 runs to 17 residues. V lost 5 bases and J lost 0, with 17 bases in between. The DNA for the CDR3 is TGTGCCAGCAGCCCATCGGGGAGGGCCTATAGCAATCAGCCCCAGCATTTT. This translates into CASSPSGRAYSNQPQHF.

The chain recombines TRBV4-2 with TRBJ2-3; TRBD2 matches at 10 bases. Germline loops: CDR1 LGHNA, CDR2 YNFKEQ. There are 15 residues in the CDR3. Trimming took 1 base from V and 6 from J; bases not matched to a gene: 4. CDR3 residues: CASSQAGLAADTQYF. The CDR3 bases are TGTGCCAGCAGCCAAGCTGGACTAGCGGCGGATACGCAGTATTTT.

A few counts support this clone. J is TRBJ2-3 and V is TRBV18, with D maybe TRBD1 (5 bases). V was trimmed by 5 bases and J by 5 bases, leaving 20 bases between them. CDR3 length: 16 residues. Germline CDR1 is KGHSH and CDR2 is LQKENI. CDR3 loop: CASSTQPPGRGDTQYF. CDR3 coding DNA: TGTGCCAGCTCAACACAACCTCCTGGAAGGGGAGATACGCAGTATTTT.

The V and J genes are TRBV9 and TRBJ1-1; 7 positions match TRBD1. The CDR3 has 14 residues. Trimming cost V 4 bases and J 3 bases; bases outside gene matches: 6. The germline V gene has CDR1 SGDLS and CDR2 YYNGEE. As DNA, the CDR3 is TGTGCCAGCAGCTTACTCACAGGGGACACTGAAGCTTTCTTT. Translated: CASSLLTGDTEAFF. Looking up the rest from reference TRBV9 and TRBJ1-1 gives the full variable domain: DSGVTQTPKHLITATGQRVTLRCSPRSGDLSVYWYQQSLDQGLQFLIQYYNGEERAKGNILERFSAQQFPDLHSELNLSSLELGDSALYFCASSLLTGDTEAFFGQGTRLTVV.

This clone showed up just once. The chain has TRBV21-1 and TRBJ2-1. TRBV21-1 is designated a pseudogene. This CDR3 has 14 amino acids. CDR3 nucleotide sequence: TGTGCCAGCAGCTCCTTCGGGGCCGACAATGAGCAGTTCTTC. This encodes CASSSFGADNEQFF.

V and J are TRBV5-1 and TRBJ2-5; tentative D call: TRBD2 (6 bases). This CDR3 spans 16 amino acids. Germline assignment: CDR1 SGHRS and CDR2 YFSETQ. Trimming removed 2 bases at V and 2 bases at J, with 16 bases between. CDR3 residues: CASSLGGGWGQETQYF. CDR3 nucleotides: TGCGCCAGCAGCTTAGGTGGAGGGTGGGGGCAAGAGACCCAGTACTTC.

The rearrangement links TRBV4-2 to TRBJ2-1; D uncertain. The CDR3 loop spans 14 amino acids. The V end was cut by 0 bases, the J end by 1 base, with 4 bases between. CDR1 is LGHNA, CDR2 YNFKEQ, per germline. The CDR3 bases are TGTGCCAGCAGCCAAGAGAAGTCCTACAATGAGCAGTTCTTC. It specifies CASSQEKSYNEQFF.

V is TRBV7-2 and J is TRBJ1-5, with D unclear. This CDR3 has 14 residues. CDR1 is SGHTA, CDR2 FQGNSA, per germline. Trimming removed 1 base from V and 5 bases from J, with 9 bases in between. The CDR3 bases are TGTGCCAGCAGCTTAGACAGCGCGTATCAGCCCCAGCATTTT. As protein: CASSLDSAYQPQHF.

This clone is judged medium-sized (0.01 to 0.1%). This rearrangement joins TRBV21-1 to TRBJ2-5; the table's TRBD1 call for D was not verified on the DNA. TRBV21-1 is a pseudogene locus. The CDR3 length is 13 residues. CDR3 sequence (DNA): TGTGCCAGCAATTCAGATTCCCAAGAGACCCAGTACTTC. Its protein is CASNSDSQETQYF.

This sequence joins TRBV7-9 and TRBJ1-2, with TRBD1 matching 7 bases. Germline V lookup: CDR1 SEHNR, CDR2 FQNEAQ (reference sequence). The V gene end was trimmed by 5 bases and the J gene end by 6 bases; junction bases not matched to a gene: 9. This CDR3 is built from 14 residues. This chain's CDR3 is CASSDPGQYDGYTF. In nucleotides, the CDR3 is TGTGCCAGCAGCGATCCGGGACAGTACGATGGCTACACCTTC.

The V gene is TRBV27, the J gene TRBJ1-6; TRBD1 matches at 8 bases. Germline V gene lookup returns CDR1 MNHEY and CDR2 SMNVEV (reference sequence). The CDR3 sequence is 13 residues long. Trimming cost V 8 bases and J 8 bases; bases outside gene matches: 5. The CDR3 sequence is CASADRVYSPLHF. CDR3 sequence (DNA): TGTGCCAGCGCGGACAGGGTATATTCACCCCTCCACTTT.

This sequence joins TRBV6-5 and TRBJ2-3; no clear D gene. The V end was cut by 7 bases, the J end by 2 bases, with 4 bases between. Germline loops: CDR1 MNHEY, CDR2 SVGAGI. The CDR3 is made up of 11 amino acids. CDR3 loop: CASTHTDTQYF. The CDR3 region has the DNA TGTGCCAGCACTCACACAGATACGCAGTATTTT.

The chain carries TRBV19 and TRBJ1-4; a possible D gene is TRBD1 (5 bases). The CDR3 covers 12 residues. V was trimmed by 9 bases and J by 7 bases, leaving 12 bases between them. The germline CDR1 and CDR2 sequences are LNHDA and SQIVND (reference sequence). The CDR3: CARLRGSEKLFF. The CDR3, as DNA: TGTGCCAGACTAAGGGGATCTGAAAAACTGTTTTTT.

This chain links TRBV6-1 with TRBJ2-7; no clear D. Germline lookup yields CDR1 MNHNS and CDR2 SASEGT. This CDR3 has 13 residues. V was shortened by 7 bases and J by 0 bases, with 10 bases between the two germline ends. For the CDR3, the DNA is TGTGCCAGCATCCGAGACACCTCCTACGAGCAGTACTTC. It encodes CASIRDTSYEQYF.

This clone was recorded once. This rearrangement joins TRBV5-5 to TRBJ2-5, with D maybe TRBD2 (6 bases). The length of the CDR3 is 15 residues. The V gene's germline CDR1 is SGHKS and CDR2 YYEKEE (reference sequence). V was clipped by 5 bases and J by 2 bases, with 16 bases between them. CDR3 sequence (DNA): TGTGCCAGCAGTAAAAGTGGGGGAGGACAAGAGACCCAGTACTTC. This gives the protein CASSKSGGGQETQYF.

This chain uses TRBV19 with TRBJ2-3, with 9 positions matching TRBD1. V was pared by 4 bases and J by 7 bases, with 12 bases of the junction left unmatched. The length of the CDR3 is 16 residues. CDR1 and CDR2 from the germline V gene are LNHDA and SQIVND (reference sequence). CDR3 bases: TGTGCCAGTAGTACCCGGACAGGGGCGTATGTGTATACGCAGTATTTT. Translating gives CASSTRTGAYVYTQYF.

The V call is TRBV6-9, the J call TRBJ2-3, with D hard to call. Germline lookup yields CDR1 MNHGY and CDR2 SVAAGI. The CDR3 loop spans 13 amino acids. With 6 bases removed from V and 3 bases from J, the gap between germline ends came to 10 bases. CDR3 residues: CASSATPTDTQYF. The CDR3 DNA follows: TGTGCCAGCAGCGCGACCCCAACAGATACGCAGTATTTT.

This clone was counted once. The genes are TRBV10-3 and TRBJ2-5; D unclear. V gave up 4 bases and J gave up 4 bases, with 10 bases separating them. CDR1 ENHRY and CDR2 SYGVKD come from the germline V gene. The CDR3 length is 13 residues. The CDR3 sequence is CAISVGGGETQYF. CDR3 coding DNA: TGTGCCATCAGTGTAGGTGGCGGAGAGACCCAGTACTTC.

V usage is TRBV6-5 and J usage is TRBJ1-1, with no clear D. Germline V gene sequence: CDR1 MNHEY, CDR2 SVGAGI. CDR3 length: 13 residues. V was trimmed by 7 bases and J by 10 bases, leaving 19 bases between them. The CDR3 nucleotides are TGTGCCAGCACCGTATCTACAAGTTCGGTAGCTTTCTTT. Residues: CASTVSTSSVAFF.

The genes are TRBV5-5 and TRBJ1-2; D gene uncertain. The CDR3 runs to 13 residues. The V end was cut by 1 base, the J end by 4 bases, with 8 bases between. Looked up from germline, CDR1 is SGHKS and CDR2 is YYEKEE (reference sequence). The DNA of the CDR3 is TGTGCCAGCAGCTTGAGAGATCTCTATGGCTACACCTTC. This encodes CASSLRDLYGYTF.